A selection of T cell receptor beta chains follows, all from one sample in a study of blood T cell repertoires in COVID-19. Profiled with immunoSEQ multiplex PCR; TCRdb holds only in-frame clones, not every one. The sample lists fewer than 400,000 clones, roughly 90% occurring once. Sequencing used PBMCs or T cells enriched from blood (not recorded which). These receptors originate from a woman under 40 who had recovered from COVID-19. CDR3s include the opening cysteine and the closing phenylalanine or tryptophan. D genes are given only for firm matches. Not all rows give a size; the values are once, few, many and, for expanded clones, a class.

j_gene: TRBJ2-1
d_gene: TRBD2
abundance: NA
v_gene: TRBV16
CDR3aa: CASSQSGGNEQFF
CDR3nt: TGTGCCAGCAGCCAATCCGGGGGGAATGAGCAGTTCTTC

j_gene: TRBJ2-3
d_gene: NA
abundance: NA
v_gene: TRBV5-1
CDR3aa: CASSLNRPEDTQYF
CDR3nt: TGCGCCAGCAGCTTGAACAGGCCAGAAGATACGCAGTATTTT

j_gene: TRBJ2-7
d_gene: NA
abundance: NA
v_gene: TRBV6-6
CDR3aa: CASSLGHPGDEQYF
CDR3nt: TGTGCCAGCAGTTTAGGACACCCAGGGGACGAGCAGTACTTC

j_gene: TRBJ2-1
d_gene: TRBD2
abundance: NA
v_gene: TRBV5-6
CDR3aa: CASSLPSGSFIEQFF
CDR3nt: TGTGCCAGCAGCTTGCCTAGCGGGAGTTTTATTGAGCAGTTCTTC

j_gene: TRBJ2-1
d_gene: TRBD2
abundance: NA
v_gene: TRBV2
CDR3aa: CASSHTGLADNEQFF
CDR3nt: TGTGCCAGCAGTCATACTGGACTAGCGGACAATGAGCAGTTCTTC

j_gene: TRBJ1-3
d_gene: NA
abundance: NA
v_gene: TRBV9
CDR3aa: CASSGQNGNTIYF
CDR3nt: TGTGCCAGCAGCGGACAGAACGGAAACACCATATATTTT

j_gene: TRBJ2-7
d_gene: TRBD1
abundance: once
v_gene: TRBV27
CDR3aa: CASSKSDRVTAEQYF
CDR3nt: TGTGCCAGCAGTAAATCCGACAGGGTAACGGCCGAGCAGTACTTC

j_gene: TRBJ1-5
d_gene: NA
abundance: NA
v_gene: TRBV27
CDR3aa: CASSPGWGGNQPQHF
CDR3nt: TGTGCCAGCAGTCCAGGTTGGGGGGGCAATCAGCCCCAGCATTTT

j_gene: TRBJ2-1
d_gene: TRBD2
abundance: NA
v_gene: TRBV7-2
CDR3aa: CASSPLAGGSKQFF
CDR3nt: TGTGCCAGCAGCCCCCTAGCGGGTGGTTCCAAGCAGTTCTTC

j_gene: TRBJ2-1
d_gene: NA
abundance: NA
v_gene: TRBV29-1
CDR3aa: CSAEGYNEQFF
CDR3nt: TGCAGCGCCGAGGGCTACAATGAGCAGTTCTTC

j_gene: TRBJ2-1
d_gene: NA
abundance: NA
v_gene: TRBV28
CDR3aa: CASSLGRRALLNEQFF
CDR3nt: TGTGCCAGCAGTTTAGGTCGGAGGGCCCTCTTAAATGAGCAGTTCTTC

j_gene: TRBJ2-7
d_gene: TRBD2
abundance: NA
v_gene: TRBV19
CDR3aa: CASSIFLAGGLYEQYF
CDR3nt: TGTGCCAGTAGTATCTTCCTAGCGGGGGGACTCTACGAGCAGTACTTC

j_gene: TRBJ2-7
d_gene: NA
abundance: NA
v_gene: TRBV18
CDR3aa: CASSPRDMAYEQYF
CDR3nt: TGTGCCAGCTCACCAAGGGACATGGCCTACGAGCAGTACTTC

j_gene: TRBJ2-3
d_gene: NA
abundance: once
v_gene: TRBV11-3
CDR3aa: CASSLGLADTQYF
CDR3nt: TGTGCCAGCAGCTTAGGGTTAGCAGATACGCAGTATTTT

j_gene: TRBJ2-3
d_gene: TRBD1
abundance: NA
v_gene: TRBV7-6
CDR3aa: CASSLRTGSTDTQYF
CDR3nt: TGTGCCAGCAGCCTAAGGACAGGTAGCACAGATACGCAGTATTTT

j_gene: TRBJ1-3
d_gene: NA
abundance: NA
v_gene: TRBV15
CDR3aa: CATSRDRGRGNTIYF
CDR3nt: TGTGCCACCAGCAGAGATAGGGGCAGGGGAAACACCATATATTTT

j_gene: TRBJ2-3
d_gene: TRBD2
abundance: NA
v_gene: TRBV12-5
CDR3aa: CASGLGSGRTDTQYF
CDR3nt: TGTGCTAGTGGTTTAGGTAGCGGGCGCACAGATACGCAGTATTTT

j_gene: TRBJ2-7
d_gene: NA
abundance: few
v_gene: TRBV7-9
CDR3aa: CASSTGADSNEQYF
CDR3nt: TGTGCCAGCAGCACTGGGGCTGATTCCAACGAGCAGTACTTC

j_gene: TRBJ2-7
d_gene: TRBD2
abundance: few
v_gene: TRBV3-1/TRBV3-2
CDR3aa: CASSPTSGYSYEQYF
CDR3nt: TGTGCCAGCAGCCCAACTAGCGGATACTCCTACGAGCAGTACTTC

j_gene: TRBJ2-3
d_gene: TRBD1
abundance: NA
v_gene: TRBV28
CDR3aa: CASSLRTGRDTQYF
CDR3nt: TGTGCCAGCAGCCTAAGGACAGGGCGGGATACGCAGTATTTT

j_gene: TRBJ2-1
d_gene: TRBD2
abundance: NA
v_gene: TRBV5-1
CDR3aa: CASSSTGTRSYNEQFF
CDR3nt: TGCGCCAGCAGCAGCACCGGGACTAGGTCCTACAATGAGCAGTTCTTC

j_gene: TRBJ2-1
d_gene: TRBD2
abundance: NA
v_gene: TRBV4-3
CDR3aa: CASSPYPGGHEQFF
CDR3nt: TGCGCCAGCAGCCCCTATCCGGGAGGTCATGAGCAGTTCTTC

j_gene: TRBJ2-2
d_gene: NA
abundance: once
v_gene: TRBV27
CDR3aa: CASSTGLFTGELFF
CDR3nt: TGTGCCAGCAGTACGGGACTCTTCACCGGGGAGCTGTTTTTT

j_gene: TRBJ2-7
d_gene: NA
abundance: NA
v_gene: TRBV27
CDR3aa: CASSLSDSSYEQYF
CDR3nt: TGTGCCAGCAGTTTGAGCGATTCCTCCTACGAGCAGTACTTC

j_gene: TRBJ1-6
d_gene: NA
abundance: once
v_gene: TRBV10-3
CDR3aa: CAISEQTNDNSPLHF
CDR3nt: TGTGCCATCAGTGAACAGACGAACGATAATTCACCCCTCCACTTT

j_gene: TRBJ2-1
d_gene: NA
abundance: NA
v_gene: TRBV7-3
CDR3aa: CASSLDPGEYNEQFF
CDR3nt: TGTGCCAGCAGCTTAGATCCGGGGGAGTACAATGAGCAGTTCTTC

j_gene: TRBJ1-5
d_gene: NA
abundance: NA
v_gene: TRBV5-6
CDR3aa: CASSSLDQPQHF
CDR3nt: TGTGCCAGCAGCTCCCTCGATCAGCCCCAGCATTTT

j_gene: TRBJ1-2
d_gene: TRBD1
abundance: NA
v_gene: TRBV5-8
CDR3aa: CASSLGQGIRSGYTF
CDR3nt: TGTGCCAGCAGCCTCGGACAGGGAATCAGAAGTGGCTACACCTTC

j_gene: TRBJ2-3
d_gene: TRBD1
abundance: NA
v_gene: TRBV5-4
CDR3aa: CASSRDRNTDTQYF
CDR3nt: TGTGCCAGCAGCCGGGACAGAAACACAGATACGCAGTATTTT

j_gene: TRBJ1-2
d_gene: TRBD1
abundance: NA
v_gene: TRBV19
CDR3aa: CASSRKGGVGGLGYTF
CDR3nt: TGTGCCAGTAGTCGCAAAGGAGGTGTAGGGGGCCTTGGCTACACCTTC

j_gene: TRBJ2-2
d_gene: NA
abundance: NA
v_gene: TRBV7-2
CDR3aa: CASTQDSYTGELFF
CDR3nt: TGTGCCAGCACCCAGGACAGTTACACCGGGGAGCTGTTTTTT

j_gene: TRBJ2-3
d_gene: NA
abundance: NA
v_gene: TRBV6-2/TRBV6-3
CDR3aa: CASSKQGPRWTDTQYF
CDR3nt: TGTGCCAGCAGTAAACAGGGCCCCCGGTGGACAGATACGCAGTATTTT

j_gene: TRBJ1-2
d_gene: NA
abundance: NA
v_gene: TRBV5-6
CDR3aa: CASNSGLSYGYTF
CDR3nt: TGTGCCAGCAACAGCGGCCTCTCCTATGGCTACACCTTC

j_gene: TRBJ1-2
d_gene: NA
abundance: few
v_gene: TRBV7-2
CDR3aa: CASSRTQTASIYGYTF
CDR3nt: TGTGCCAGCAGCCGCACGCAGACAGCTAGTATCTATGGCTACACCTTC

j_gene: TRBJ2-7
d_gene: NA
abundance: NA
v_gene: TRBV19
CDR3aa: CASSTGIHEQYF
CDR3nt: TGTGCCAGTAGTACAGGGATCCACGAGCAGTACTTC

j_gene: TRBJ1-4
d_gene: NA
abundance: NA
v_gene: TRBV28
CDR3aa: CASSRSGRGEKLFF
CDR3nt: TGTGCCAGCAGCCGTTCCGGTCGGGGTGAAAAACTGTTTTTT